Listed below are T cell receptor beta chains from one sample, sequenced in a study of T-cell memory formation after mild COVID-19. A single record per CDR3 protein comes from TCRdb applying MiXCR to the 5' RACE reads. The sample has a few hundred thousand distinct CDR3 sequences, about a sixth seen once. What was sequenced was PBMCs or a T cell subset sorted from them (not recorded which). The receptors derive from a man aged 18 to 30 who had mild COVID-19 (a few samples of this study predate the infection). Cell type and time point are not known. Each CDR3 is given with its conserved first and last residue. D genes are given only for firm matches.

v_gene,d_gene,len,CDR3aa
TRBV4-2,NA,17,CASSQDRVSRGNQPQHF
TRBV20-1,NA,14,CSAAGEGGNQPQHF
TRBV7-3,NA,14,CASSTDPSTDTQYF
TRBV7-9,NA,16,CASRRQVVKGGNTIYF
TRBV6-6,NA,14,CASSRVGGANVLTF
TRBV4-3,NA,13,CASSPWAPDTQYF
TRBV6-6,TRBD1,15,CASSYSMDRVQPQHF
TRBV4-3,NA,13,CASSQESWGGYTF
TRBV11-2,TRBD2,13,CASRSAGVDTQYF
TRBV20-1,NA,11,CSARGPWELFF
TRBV29-1,NA,13,CSVGRGGNQPQHF
TRBV4-1,TRBD1,15,CASSRGTGATGELFF
TRBV7-3,NA,14,CASSLWDNTGELFF
TRBV5-1,TRBD2,16,CASSLAAGGPLDTQYF
TRBV12-5,TRBD2,17,CASGLYRGGTSTDTQYF
TRBV7-8,NA,16,CASSQNGGQSTDTQYF
TRBV6-4,NA,15,CASSSRAGTLEGQFF
TRBV11-2,TRBD1,15,CASSLVQGVADTQYF
TRBV7-8,NA,15,CASSLGQIAKNIQYF